These 16 T cell receptor beta chains came from one sample sequenced in a study of Graves' ophthalmopathy and Graves' hyperthyroidism. Amplification targeted the TCR beta CDR3 regions, with RNA transcripts as the source material. The library came from an HTBI-primed first-round RT-PCR and a second-round multiplex PCR. MiXCR, applied by TCRdb to the multiplex PCR reads, yields one record per CDR3 protein. The data contain approximately 640,000 distinct CDR3 sequences, over 40% of them singletons. Sequenced sample: peripheral blood. These receptors were obtained from an adult man with Graves' ophthalmopathy.

Concerning this clonotype itself: A single base separates this from a much larger clone, so it may be a read error. The V and J genes are TRBV7-9 and TRBJ2-5; tentatively, D is TRBD2 (6 bases). The CDR3 runs 14 residues. CDR1 and CDR2 (germline): SEHNR, FQNEAQ (reference sequence). In DNA form, the CDR3 reads TGTTCCAGCAGCAAGGAGGGGCGGCCAGAGACCCAGTACTTC. This sequence encodes CSSSKEGRPETQYF.

On this clonotype: This may be a read error: a much more frequent sequence differs by one nucleotide. V usage is TRBV19 and J usage is TRBJ2-5; D unresolved. CDR3 length: 14 amino acids. The germline V gene encodes CDR1 LNHDA and CDR2 SQIVND (reference sequence). In DNA, the CDR3 is TGTGCCAGTAGTATAGTTGGAATACAAGAGATCCAGTACTTC. Translation: CASSIVGIQEIQYF.

As to this clonotype: The final CDR3 position lacks the conserved phenylalanine or tryptophan, pointing to a likely read error. V usage is TRBV14 and J usage is TRBJ2-2; no firm D call. The length of the CDR3 is 16 residues. Germline V CDR1 and CDR2: SGHDN, FVKESK. V lost 1 base to trimming and J lost 0 bases, with 9 bases between them. CDR3 in amino acids: CASSQVRAANTGELFS. The CDR3 DNA reads TGTGCCAGCAGCCAAGTTAGGGCAGCGAACACCGGGGAGCTGTTTTCT.

This clonotype was seen many times. V usage is TRBV6-5 and J usage is TRBJ1-4; 9 bases match TRBD1. The CDR3 totals 16 residues. Germline lookup yields CDR1 MNHEY and CDR2 SVGAGI. V trimming: 4 bases; J trimming: 9 bases; junction bases outside the gene matches: 12. Here the CDR3 DNA reads TGTGCCAGCAGTTCGTCCCCCGGGGGACAGGGACAAAAACTGTTTTTT. Protein: CASSSSPGGQGQKLFF.

The gene calls are TRBV30 and TRBJ1-1; D remains ambiguous. Germline V gene sequence: CDR1 GTSNPN, CDR2 SVGIG (reference sequence). V was trimmed by 4 bases and J by 2 bases, leaving 11 bases between them. This CDR3 has 13 residues. The DNA for the CDR3 is TGTGCCTGGACTGCCTGGGCCAACACTGAAGCTTTCTTT. Its protein product is CAWTAWANTEAFF.

This clonotype was observed at least ten times. The chain links TRBV29-1 to TRBJ2-7, with D perhaps matching TRBD1 or TRBD2 (5 bases each). V dropped 2 bases and J dropped 1 base, with 9 bases sitting between them. This CDR3 is built from 13 residues. CDR1 and CDR2 (germline): SQVTM, ANQGSEA. The CDR3 nucleotides are TGCAGCGTTGAATCGGGGCAGTCCTACGAGCAGTACTTC. Amino acid sequence: CSVESGQSYEQYF.

Many counts were recorded for this clonotype. In DNA form, the CDR3 reads TGTGCCAGCAGCTTATCCCCCTCCTACGAGCAGTACTTC. It codes for CASSLSPSYEQYF. J is TRBJ2-7 and V is TRBV7-2; D not resolved. Germline V gene data show CDR1 as SGHTA and CDR2 as FQGNSA. V was cut by 2 bases and J by 0 bases, with 5 bases left in between. The CDR3 is 13 residues long.

On this clonotype: Since the CDR3 does not end with the conserved phenylalanine or tryptophan, this likely comes from a read error. The gene calls are TRBV4-3 and TRBJ2-7; 8 bases line up with TRBD2. This CDR3 is 17 amino acids long. With 1 base clipped from V and 0 bases from J, the junction kept 8 bases outside the gene matches. Germline loops: CDR1 LGHNA, CDR2 YSLEER. CDR3 bases: TGCGCCAGCAGCCAAGGACCTGGGCGGGGGGCCTCCTACGAGCAGTACTTA. Amino acid sequence: CASSQGPGRGASYEQYL.

This clonotype turned up a few times. The chain carries TRBV7-9 and TRBJ2-2, with 10 bases that match TRBD2. The trim removed 1 base at V and 6 bases at J, leaving 5 bases unmatched. The CDR3 is 16 amino acids. In germline, CDR1 is SEHNR, CDR2 FQNEAQ (reference sequence). The CDR3 sequence is CASSLGPSGRPGELFF. CDR3 in DNA: TGTGCCAGCAGCTTAGGCCCTAGCGGGAGACCCGGGGAGCTGTTTTTT.

This clonotype was seen many times. The chain recombines TRBV7-9 with TRBJ2-2, with a possible D match to TRBD1 (5 bases). Germline V lookup: CDR1 SEHNR, CDR2 FQNEAQ (reference sequence). Trimming cost V 3 bases and J 6 bases, with 8 bases left between them. The CDR3 length is 13 residues. The CDR3 region is CASSFRTSGELFF. DNA for the CDR3: TGTGCCAGCAGCTTCCGGACATCCGGGGAGCTGTTTTTT.

This chain uses TRBV7-3 with TRBJ2-7; TRBD1 is a possible D gene (6 bases). There are 13 residues in the CDR3. CDR1 and CDR2 from the germline V gene are SGHTA and FQGTGA. Trimming pared 6 bases from V and 7 bases from J, leaving 16 bases between. CDR3 DNA sequence: TGTGCCAGCAGGAAGGAGTGGGGGCGAGAGCAGTACTTC. Amino acid sequence: CASRKEWGREQYF. Full variable domain (remainder filled in from reference TRBV7-3 and TRBJ2-7): GAGVSQTPSNKVTEKGKYVELRCDPISGHTALYWYRQSLGQGPEFLIYFQGTGAADDSGLPNDRFFAVRPEGSVSTLKIQRTERGDSAVYLCASRKEWGREQYFGPGTRLTVT.

As for this clonotype: It may be a read error: a sequence one base away is much more abundant. This chain links TRBV10-3 with TRBJ2-7; D is uncertain. CDR3 length equals 12 residues. Germline V gene sequence: CDR1 ENHRY, CDR2 SYGVKD. CDR3 in DNA: TGTGCCAGCAGTGTGGGTCTCCACGAGCAGTACTTC. Translation: CASSVGLHEQYF.

The chain is built from TRBV7-2 and TRBJ2-5; 7 nucleotides line up with TRBD2. Germline CDR1 reads SGHTA; CDR2 reads FQGNSA. V shed 4 bases and J 9 bases; nucleotides not matched to a gene: 2. This CDR3 spans 11 amino acids. This CDR3 reads CASSWGGAQYF. The CDR3 nucleotides are TGTGCCAGCAGCTGGGGGGGGGCCCAGTACTTC.

As for this clonotype: Its ends do not fully match the called genes, so a read error is possible. DNA of the CDR3: TGTGCTAGCAGCTCGGGGGAAAGGGGCCCAGAGACCCAGTACTTC. It yields the protein CASSSGERGPETQYF. The chain is built from TRBV7-7 and TRBJ2-5; D is possibly TRBD2 (6 bases). The CDR3 sequence is 15 residues long. CDR1 is SSHAT and CDR2 is FNYEAQ in the germline V gene (reference sequence).

The chain uses TRBV7-9 and TRBJ1-2; D remains ambiguous. Germline CDR1 reads SEHNR; CDR2 reads FQNEAQ (reference sequence). Trimming removed 5 bases from V and 6 bases from J, with 13 bases in between. CDR3 size: 13 residues. DNA of the CDR3: TGTGCCAGCAGCGTTGAGAAGCCGGATGGCTACACCTTC. This translates into CASSVEKPDGYTF.

The J gene is TRBJ1-5, the V gene TRBV15; no reliable D call. In germline, CDR1 is LNHNV, CDR2 YYDKDF (reference sequence). This CDR3 contains 16 residues. Deletions cut 4 bases from V and 0 bases from J, with 13 bases between. The CDR3 nucleotides are TGTGCCACCAGCAACCCGAGAACATATAGCAATCAGCCCCAGCATTTT. It is translated as CATSNPRTYSNQPQHF.